This T cell receptor beta chain emerged from a study of CDR3 diversity in severe acne. This clonotype was seen only once. A read error may produce the germline difference seen at one junction end. TCRdb re-called the PCR reads with MiXCR, one entry per CDR3 protein. The sample lists approximately 84,000 distinct CDR3 sequences, 45% to 55% occurring once. CDR1 SEHNR and CDR2 FQNEAQ come from the germline V gene (reference sequence). CDR3 length: 15 residues. This rearrangement joins TRBV7-9 to TRBJ2-7; 9 bases are shared with TRBD1. The receptor was derived from a male donor in good health, without acne. Input material: blood. The CDR3 DNA reads TGTGCCAGCAGCTCCCCGGGACAGGGTTCCTACGGGCAGTACTTC. This encodes CASSSPGQGSYGQYF.